This T cell receptor beta chain was captured by sequencing in a study of blood T cell repertoires in COVID-19. Sequenced by immunoSEQ multiplex PCR; TCRdb stores in-frame clones only, minus some. The sample has about 200,000 clones, 80% to 90% seen once. Trimming removed 6 bases at V and 4 bases at J, with 18 bases between. CDR1 MNHEY and CDR2 SVGEGT come from the germline V gene. This CDR3 has 15 amino acids. This sequence originates from a man in his fifties or sixties who had recovered from COVID-19. Specimen: peripheral blood. This rearrangement joins TRBV6-2 or TRBV6-3 to TRBJ1-2; tentative D call: TRBD1 (6 bases). The CDR3 protein is CASSRGQREGYGYTF. The DNA for the CDR3 is TGTGCCAGCAGCCGAGGACAGCGAGAGGGCTATGGCTACACCTTC.